The 32 T cell receptor beta chains presented below share a single source sample, sequenced in a study of blood T cell repertoires in COVID-19. Assay: immunoSEQ multiplex PCR; the TCRdb copy retains only in-frame clones and omits some. Altogether some 43,000 clones are present, around 80% being singletons, with the ten largest covering about 22%. The sequenced sample consisted of peripheral blood. These receptors originate from a woman aged 55-70 years with acute or convalescent COVID-19.

This clone was seen more than once but under ten times. The rearrangement links TRBV2 to TRBJ2-5; unclear D gene. V was trimmed by 4 bases and J by 3 bases, leaving 9 bases between them. Germline loops: CDR1 SNHLY, CDR2 FYNNEI. The CDR3 is 13 amino acids. In DNA form, the CDR3 reads TGTGCCAGCAGTGTGTCTTCCGAAGAGACCCAGTACTTC. This codes for CASSVSSEETQYF.

The chain couples TRBV27 to TRBJ1-1; no clear D gene. CDR1 MNHEY and CDR2 SMNVEV come from the germline V gene (reference sequence). The V gene lost 3 bases and the J gene lost 4 bases, with 12 bases spanning the gap. CDR3 length: 14 residues. In DNA form, the CDR3 reads TGTGCCAGCAGTTTTGACGGGTCGGGCACTGAAGCTTTCTTT. Its protein product is CASSFDGSGTEAFF.

V is TRBV2 and J is TRBJ2-3, with 10 positions matching TRBD2. The germline gives CDR1 SNHLY, CDR2 FYNNEI. CDR3 length: 15 amino acids. With 6 bases clipped from V and 1 base from J, the junction kept 4 bases outside the gene matches. The CDR3 spells CASRPTSGGTDTQYF. DNA for the CDR3: TGTGCCAGCAGGCCTACTAGCGGGGGCACAGATACGCAGTATTTT.

The chain combines TRBV2 with TRBJ2-2; D gene ambiguous. This CDR3 has 15 residues. CDR1 and CDR2 (germline): SNHLY, FYNNEI. V was shortened by 5 bases and J by 0 bases, with 10 bases between the two germline ends. The DNA of the CDR3 is TGTGCCAGCAGTTTCTTGCGTGCGAACACCGGGGAGCTGTTTTTT. This codes for CASSFLRANTGELFF.

In DNA, the CDR3 is TGTGCCAGCAGCTTAAACCGGGGGGGTAAAAACATTCAGTACTTC. It specifies CASSLNRGGKNIQYF. The chain combines TRBV7-9 with TRBJ2-4, with 8 bases fitting TRBD2. V was clipped by 2 bases and J by 4 bases; unmatched bases: 4. The germline gives CDR1 SEHNR, CDR2 FQNEAQ (reference sequence). The CDR3 contains 15 residues.

The chain combines TRBV5-6 with TRBJ2-3; D uncertain. From germline, CDR1 is SGHDT and CDR2 YYEEEE. V was trimmed by 5 bases and J by 6 bases, leaving 16 bases between them. CDR3 length: 14 amino acids. The CDR3 nucleotides are TGTGCCAGCAGACTCACCCATAGTGGTGATACGCAGTATTTT. Protein: CASRLTHSGDTQYF.

In this sample, this clone turned up once. J is TRBJ1-2 and V is TRBV6-1; D is undetermined. Germline values: CDR1 MNHNS, CDR2 SASEGT. Trimming stripped 2 bases from V and 8 bases from J, with 12 bases between. The CDR3 consists of 13 residues. CDR3 DNA sequence: TGTGCCAGCAGTGAACCCGCCTTCGGGGGCTACACCTTC. It is translated as CASSEPAFGGYTF.

The chain links TRBV5-1 to TRBJ2-5; 12 bases match TRBD2. CDR1 SGHRS and CDR2 YFSETQ come from the germline V gene. V was clipped by 2 bases and J by 5 bases; unmatched bases: 4. The CDR3 is 15 residues long. The chain's CDR3 is CASSFGLAGRETQYF. The DNA for the CDR3 is TGCGCCAGCAGCTTTGGACTAGCGGGACGGGAGACCCAGTACTTC. The whole variable domain, remainder taken from reference TRBV5-1 and TRBJ2-5, is KAGVTQTPRYLIKTRGQQVTLSCSPISGHRSVSWYQQTPGQGLQFLFEYFSETQRNKGNFPGRFSGRQFSNSRSEMNVSTLELGDSALYLCASSFGLAGRETQYFGPGTRLLVL.

The chain combines TRBV4-2 with TRBJ2-1, with D maybe TRBD2 (5 bases). CDR1 LGHNA and CDR2 YNFKEQ come from the germline V gene. The CDR3 totals 15 residues. Trimming pared 1 base from V and 5 bases from J, leaving 12 bases between. Here the CDR3 DNA reads TGTGCCAGCAGCCAAGCCCCCCTCGGGGACAATGAGCAGTTCTTC. Translation gives CASSQAPLGDNEQFF.

V gene TRBV11-3 combines with J gene TRBJ2-3; 10 bases match TRBD1. Germline-derived CDR1 and CDR2 are SGHNT and YENEEA. V lost 1 base to trimming and J lost 4 bases; unmatched junction nucleotides: 2. The CDR3 extends over 15 amino acids. The CDR3: CASSLVGQGADTQYF. The CDR3 nucleotides read TGTGCCAGCAGCTTAGTTGGACAGGGGGCAGATACGCAGTATTTT.

The rearrangement links TRBV2 to TRBJ1-1; no clear D. This CDR3 spans 12 amino acids. The germline CDR1 and CDR2 sequences are SNHLY and FYNNEI. Trimming removed 2 bases at V and 7 bases at J, with 8 bases between. CDR3 in amino acids: CASSEWEIEAFF. CDR3 sequence (DNA): TGTGCCAGCAGTGAATGGGAGATTGAAGCTTTCTTT. The entire variable domain, with the rest obtained from reference TRBV2 and TRBJ1-1, is as follows: EPEVTQTPSHQVTQMGQEVILRCVPISNHLYFYWYRQILGQKVEFLVSFYNNEISEKSEIFDDQFSVERPDGSNFTLKIRSTKLEDSAMYFCASSEWEIEAFFGQGTRLTVV.

This clone was counted between two and nine times. The J gene is TRBJ1-1, the V gene TRBV5-1; D ambiguous. The germline V gene encodes CDR1 SGHRS and CDR2 YFSETQ. The CDR3 has 13 residues. Trimming shortened V by 5 bases and J by 0 bases, and 8 bases separated the two germline ends. This CDR3 is CASRETMNTEAFF. The DNA of the CDR3 is TGCGCCAGCAGGGAGACCATGAACACTGAAGCTTTCTTT.

The table lists this clone with a count of one. In DNA, the CDR3 is TGCGCCAGCAGTGAGTCGAGGTCTCCGATGGGCTACACCTTC. Protein product: CASSESRSPMGYTF. The rearrangement uses TRBV10-1 and TRBJ1-2; D ambiguous. The germline V gene has CDR1 WNHNN and CDR2 SYGVQD (reference sequence). V lost 0 bases and J lost 8, with 13 bases in between. The CDR3 is 14 amino acids.

The genes are TRBV19 and TRBJ1-5; D is uncertain. Trimming removed 6 bases from V and 6 bases from J, with 18 bases in between. This CDR3 contains 15 residues. Germline V gene lookup returns CDR1 LNHDA and CDR2 SQIVND (reference sequence). CDR3 coding DNA: TGTGCCAGTAGGACCGTGGGCACAGCTTCTCAGCCCCAGCATTTT. It is translated as CASRTVGTASQPQHF.

This chain links TRBV2 with TRBJ2-3; perhaps TRBD2 as D (7 bases). The CDR3 covers 19 residues. The V end lost 6 bases, the J end lost 4 bases, and 29 bases lay between the germline ends. Germline V gene lookup returns CDR1 SNHLY and CDR2 FYNNEI. CDR3 region: CASRALLRWFGGPSDTQYF. As DNA, the CDR3 is TGTGCCAGCAGAGCCCTCTTGCGCTGGTTCGGGGGGCCTTCAGATACGCAGTATTTT.

A note on this clone: One junction end disagrees with the germline gene, perhaps due to a read error. The chain links TRBV28 to TRBJ1-3; a weak D match, TRBD1 (6 bases). Germline V gives CDR1 MDHEN, CDR2 SYDVKM. The CDR3 extends over 9 amino acids. DNA for the CDR3: TGTGCCAGCAGTTTACAGGGGAGTTGG. Translated, it gives CASSLQGSW.

The chain's CDR3 is CASSLRGGGQPQHF. CDR3 DNA: TGTGCCAGCAGTTTACGAGGGGGGGGACAGCCCCAGCATTTT. The V call is TRBV28, the J call TRBJ1-5; maybe TRBD1 (6 bases). Germline V gene lookup returns CDR1 MDHEN and CDR2 SYDVKM. The V and J ends lost 2 bases and 7 bases respectively, with 12 bases between them. The CDR3 consists of 14 residues.

The chain links TRBV5-1 to TRBJ2-4; 9 nucleotides line up with TRBD2. Germline CDR1 SGHRS, CDR2 YFSETQ. Losses at the gene ends were 4 bases for V and 7 bases for J; bases not matched to a gene: 9. CDR3 size: 15 residues. CDR3 nucleotides: TGCGCCAGCAGCAGCACCGGGACTAGCAAGAACATTCAGTACTTC. Its protein is CASSSTGTSKNIQYF.

The chain combines TRBV2 with TRBJ1-3, with D perhaps matching TRBD1 (6 bases). The CDR3 sequence is 14 residues long. Trimming stripped 6 bases from V and 0 bases from J, with 9 bases between. Germline V gene sequence: CDR1 SNHLY, CDR2 FYNNEI. The CDR3 spells CASRYRDSGNTIYF. The CDR3 DNA reads TGTGCCAGCAGATACAGGGACTCTGGAAACACCATATATTTT.

The V gene is TRBV18, the J gene TRBJ1-3, with D perhaps TRBD1 (6 bases). CDR1 is KGHSH, CDR2 LQKENI, per germline. The ends were cut back, 2 bases at V and 2 bases at J, with 10 bases in the middle. This CDR3 has 15 residues. The DNA of the CDR3 is TGTGCCAGCTCACCAGGGGGCCTCGCTGGAAACACCATATATTTT. Protein: CASSPGGLAGNTIYF. Drawing the rest from reference TRBV18 and TRBJ1-3, the complete variable domain is NAGVMQNPRHLVRRRGQEARLRCSPMKGHSHVYWYRQLPEEGLKFMVYLQKENIIDESGMPKERFSAEFPKEGPSILRIQQVVRGDSAAYFCASSPGGLAGNTIYFGEGSWLTVV.

V usage is TRBV30 and J usage is TRBJ1-2, with TRBD1 identical over 7 bases. Per the germline V gene, CDR1 is GTSNPN and CDR2 is SVGIG (reference sequence). This CDR3 spans 15 amino acids. V shed 2 bases and J 0 bases; nucleotides not matched to a gene: 6. The CDR3 bases are TGTGCCTGGAGTTCCCCAGGGGGATCTAACTATGGCTACACCTTC. Amino acids: CAWSSPGGSNYGYTF. The complete variable domain, with remaining parts taken from reference TRBV30 and TRBJ1-2, reads SQTIHQWPATLVQPVGSPLSLECTVEGTSNPNLYWYRQAAGRGLQLLFYSVGIGQISSEVPQNLSASRPQDRQFILSSKKLLLSDSGFYLCAWSSPGGSNYGYTFGSGTRLTVV.

The chain is built from TRBV7-2 and TRBJ2-5; 14 bases line up with TRBD2. This CDR3 comprises 15 residues. Germline CDR1 reads SGHTA; CDR2 reads FQGNSA. The trim removed 4 bases at V and 6 bases at J, leaving 4 bases unmatched. The CDR3, as DNA: TGTGCCAGCAGCTACGGACTAGCGGGGGGCCAGACCCAGTACTTC. This translates into CASSYGLAGGQTQYF.

The chain joins TRBV4-3 to TRBJ2-3; D is possibly TRBD1 (5 bases). With 1 base removed from V and 6 bases from J, the gap between germline ends came to 8 bases. This CDR3 contains 13 residues. Germline V lookup: CDR1 LGHNA, CDR2 YSLEER. The CDR3 DNA reads TGCGCCAGCAGCCAAGGGGGCGATGATACGCAGTATTTT. As protein: CASSQGGDDTQYF.

The chain combines TRBV19 with TRBJ2-5; TRBD2 matches 7 bases. The CDR3 consists of 13 residues. CDR1 and CDR2 (germline): LNHDA, SQIVND (reference sequence). Unmatched junction bases numbered 3, after V lost 6 bases and J lost 2 bases. CDR3 DNA: TGTGCCAGTAGCCGGACTAGACAAGAGACCCAGTACTTC. Amino acids: CASSRTRQETQYF. Full variable domain (outside the CDR3, taken from reference TRBV19 and TRBJ2-5): DGGITQSPKYLFRKEGQNVTLSCEQNLNHDAMYWYRQDPGQGLRLIYYSQIVNDFQKGDIAEGYSVSREKKESFPLTVTSAQKNPTAFYLCASSRTRQETQYFGPGTRLLVL.

V is TRBV5-1 and J is TRBJ2-5; 9 bases map to TRBD2. Germline CDR1 and CDR2: SGHRS and YFSETQ. The CDR3 consists of 15 residues. The V gene end was trimmed by 3 bases and the J gene end by 7 bases; junction bases not matched to a gene: 10. The CDR3 is CASSSQAGGLGTQYF. DNA of the CDR3: TGCGCCAGCAGCTCGCAAGCGGGGGGCCTTGGGACCCAGTACTTC.

J is TRBJ1-2 and V is TRBV9; D is uncertain. The CDR3 is made up of 17 amino acids. Trimming left V 3 bases short and J 3 bases short, with 21 bases between. Germline V gene lookup returns CDR1 SGDLS and CDR2 YYNGEE. The CDR3 DNA sequence: TGTGCCAGCAGCGCGAGCATCGAGGGAATACTGGACTATGGCTACACCTTC. Its translation is CASSASIEGILDYGYTF.

V and J are TRBV3-1 (or the pseudogene TRBV3-2) and TRBJ2-7; possibly TRBD1 for D (6 bases). The germline V and J ends were trimmed by 4 bases and 7 bases, with 14 bases remaining between them. CDR1 and CDR2 (germline): LGHDT, YNNKEL (reference sequence). This CDR3 is built from 13 residues. CDR3 loop: CASSLHRVEEQYF. Written as DNA, the CDR3 is TGTGCCAGCAGCCTTCACAGGGTCGAGGAGCAGTACTTC.

J is TRBJ1-2 and V is TRBV9; TRBD1 might be the D (5 bases). Trimming took off 0 bases at V and 6 bases at J, with 18 bases between the two ends. Germline loops: CDR1 SGDLS, CDR2 YYNGEE. There are 16 residues in the CDR3. The CDR3 reads CASSVVARVLDHGYTF. Here the CDR3 DNA reads TGTGCCAGCAGCGTAGTGGCCAGGGTATTGGATCATGGCTACACCTTC.

This clone was observed a handful of times. The chain uses TRBV19 and TRBJ1-5, with unresolved D. CDR1 and CDR2 from the germline V gene are LNHDA and SQIVND (reference sequence). The V end was cut by 4 bases, the J end by 2 bases, with 15 bases between. The CDR3 sequence is 16 residues long. CDR3: CASSTTIAGGNQPQHF. The CDR3 DNA reads TGTGCCAGTAGTACCACGATTGCAGGCGGCAATCAGCCCCAGCATTTT.

The CDR3 loop reads CASSLGLRGGLDTQYF. DNA of the CDR3: TGTGCCAGCAGCTTAGGGCTGCGGGGGGGCCTAGATACGCAGTATTTT. V usage is TRBV11-2 and J usage is TRBJ2-3; 9 bases are a match to TRBD2. Germline V gene sequence: CDR1 SGHAT, CDR2 FQNNGV. The CDR3 has 16 amino acids. V was clipped by 1 base and J by 5 bases; unmatched bases: 7.

The sample holds many counts of this clone. The gene calls are TRBV6-5 and TRBJ1-2; TRBD1 matches 7 bases. Germline trimming cut 6 bases from V and 5 bases from J; bases unmatched to any gene: 6. The CDR3 runs 13 residues. Germline V lookup: CDR1 MNHEY, CDR2 SVGAGI. CDR3 sequence reads: CASSSGQRYGYTF. CDR3 nucleotide sequence: TGTGCCAGCAGCTCGGGACAGAGATATGGCTACACCTTC.

The V gene is TRBV25-1, the J gene TRBJ1-2, with 7 nucleotides matching TRBD1. The CDR3 consists of 13 residues. Germline CDR1 and CDR2: MGHDK and SYGVNS. The junction had 6 bases not matched to a gene; V was cut back by 5 bases and J by 6 bases. The CDR3 DNA reads as TGTGCCAGCAGTCAACAGGGGTGGGATGGCTACACCTTC. Translated: CASSQQGWDGYTF.